This is a list of T cell receptor beta chains from one sample in a study of T cells in Graves' hyperthyroidism and ophthalmopathy. In TCRdb, the multiplex PCR reads were re-called with MiXCR into one record per CDR3 protein. This sample yields 300,000 to 450,000 distinct CDR3 sequences, of which under 15% are seen a single time; 9.2% belongs to the top ten. The sample comprised blood. The receptors shown here come from a woman aged 18-30 years with Graves' hyperthyroidism. The CDR3 runs from the conserved cysteine through the conserved F or W. Each record gives: CDR3 length, clone size, D gene, V gene, J gene, CDR3 DNA, CDR3 protein. A D gene is named only where the DNA matches it firmly. Part of the rows lack a size; the others show once, few, many or a class for expanded clones.

15,many,.,TRBV7-3,TRBJ2-1,TGTGCCAGCAGCTTATCTAGCGTCTCCTACAATGAGCAGTTCTTC,CASSLSSVSYNEQFF
14,many,TRBD2,TRBV28,TRBJ2-3,TGTGCCAGCAGGAGCGGGAGTAGGACAGATACGCAGTATTTT,CASRSGSRTDTQYF
15,many,.,TRBV28,TRBJ1-5,TGTGCCAGCAGATCGGTCGGGGCTAACAATCAGCCCCAGCATTTT,CASRSVGANNQPQHF
13,many,.,TRBV7-3,TRBJ2-1,TGTGCCAGCAGCTTAACTCCGGACAATGAGCAGTTCTTC,CASSLTPDNEQFF
15,many,.,TRBV11-2,TRBJ2-3,TGTGCCAGCAGCCTTAGCGGCCCCAGAAAGGATACGCAGTATTTT,CASSLSGPRKDTQYF
16,few,TRBD2,TRBV6-1,TRBJ2-2,TGTGCCAGCTACGGACTAGCGGTTCTCAACACCGGGGAGCTGTTTTTT,CASYGLAVLNTGELFF
14,few,TRBD1,TRBV7-9,TRBJ1-1,TGTGCCGGCAGCTTTCTGGAGGGGGCAGGTGAAGCTTTCTTT,CAGSFLEGAGEAFF
12,few,TRBD1,TRBV12-3/TRBV12-4,TRBJ1-2,TGTGCCAGCAGTTCCGGACAGGATGGCTACACCTTC,CASSSGQDGYTF
16,.,TRBD2,TRBV9,TRBJ2-1,TGTGCCAGCAGCGCCGAACTAGCGGGAGTTCAGAATGAGCAGTTCTTC,CASSAELAGVQNEQFF
15,.,.,TRBV4-3,TRBJ1-2,TGCGCCAGCAGCCAAGGGCTTACAGGGCCGTATGGCTACACCTTC,CASSQGLTGPYGYTF
15,many,TRBD2,TRBV7-2,TRBJ2-7,TGTGCCAGCAGCCAAGGACTAGCGGGGGACTACGAGCAGTACTTC,CASSQGLAGDYEQYF